The present T cell receptor (beta chain) was sequenced within a study of blood T cell repertoires in COVID-19. Study-level background: Samples came from the United States, Italy and Spain, spanning acute and convalescent COVID-19. PBMCs, B-cell-depleted T cells, or T cells were the source of the cDNA or gDNA that made up the material.

CDR3 length equals 16 residues. V was pared by 6 bases and J by 1 base, with 18 bases between. CDR1 is LNHDA, CDR2 SQIVND, per germline (reference sequence). Under the authors' procedure: Using reference gene primer amplification, nucleated cell counts were estimated. Sequencing used immunoSEQ multiplex PCR; TCRdb keeps in-frame clones, though not all of them. The D gene and trimming were derived from the DNA, and the V and J assignments and clone size from that table. This table holds fewer than 130,000 clones, over 75% found once. Sequenced material: peripheral blood. This receptor was taken from a woman of 80 years or more with active or convalescent COVID-19. The rearrangement joins TRBV19 to TRBJ1-2, with D tentatively TRBD1 (5 bases). Here the CDR3 reads CASSSALGRFNYGYTF. The DNA for the CDR3 is TGTGCCAGTAGCTCCGCACTGGGGCGGTTTAACTATGGCTACACCTTC.